These 24 T cell receptor beta chains came from one sample sequenced in a study of response to subunit inactivated influenza vaccine. TCRdb fed the RT-PCR reads into MiXCR, producing one record per CDR3 protein. The top ten clones hold 11% of a sample with around 180,000 distinct CDR3 sequences, 7.5% to 10% of them seen once. Sequencing was performed on non-naive T cells sorted from PBMCs, taken on the day of vaccination. Receptor source: a man in his forties or fifties who received an inactivated influenza vaccine.

CDR3 protein: CASSTALSYNEQFF. The CDR3 DNA reads TGTGCCAGCAGCACAGCGCTCTCATACAATGAGCAGTTCTTC. The chain links TRBV3-1 to TRBJ2-1; no clear D gene. CDR3 length: 14 residues. V dropped 5 bases and J dropped 4 bases, with 12 bases sitting between them. CDR1 is LGHDT, CDR2 YNNKEL, per germline (reference sequence).

In its sample, this clonotype was seen many times. The chain links TRBV15 to TRBJ2-1; D ambiguous. Germline V gene data show CDR1 as LNHNV and CDR2 as YYDKDF (reference sequence). The CDR3 has 15 amino acids. V lost 0 bases, J lost 8 bases, and 14 bases lay in between. The CDR3 DNA reads as TGTGCCACCAGCAGAGAGGAAGAAAACTTCTATGAGCAGTTCTTC. This codes for CATSREEENFYEQFF.

In its sample, this clonotype was seen many times. This sequence joins TRBV20-1 and TRBJ2-7; TRBD1 is a possible D gene (5 bases). CDR3 length equals 14 residues. V lost 3 bases to trimming and J lost 1 base, with 13 bases between them. The germline CDR1 and CDR2 sequences are DFQATT and SNEGSKA (reference sequence). CDR3 in DNA: TGCAGTGCTAGGAGGAGCAGGGCGTCCTACGAGCAGTACTTC. Protein product: CSARRSRASYEQYF.

This clonotype has ten or more counts. V and J are TRBV20-1 and TRBJ2-7; D unresolved. The CDR3 spans 14 residues. CDR1 and CDR2 (germline): DFQATT, SNEGSKA (reference sequence). V was clipped by 0 bases and J by 0 bases, with 9 bases between them. CDR3 residues: CSARDSIDSYEQYF. Written as DNA, the CDR3 is TGCAGTGCTAGAGACAGTATTGACTCCTACGAGCAGTACTTC.

The V gene is TRBV11-2, the J gene TRBJ2-7; perhaps TRBD1 as D (7 bases). Germline V CDR1 and CDR2: SGHAT, FQNNGV. This CDR3 has 14 residues. Trimming removed 8 bases at V and 3 bases at J, with 17 bases between. CDR3 nucleotide sequence: TGTGCCAGCGGTATGAGACAGGGACTCTACGAGCAGTACTTC. Protein: CASGMRQGLYEQYF.

This rearrangement joins TRBV5-1 to TRBJ1-2; tentatively, D is TRBD1 (5 bases). V lost 2 bases to trimming and J lost 4 bases, with 12 bases between them. Germline V CDR1 and CDR2: SGHRS, YFSETQ. The CDR3 consists of 14 residues. CDR3 sequence reads: CASSLGQGFYGYTF. DNA of the CDR3: TGCGCCAGCAGCTTAGGGCAGGGTTTCTATGGCTACACCTTC.

This clonotype was seen at least ten times. This sequence joins TRBV4-2 and TRBJ2-7; TRBD1 agrees at 9 bases. With 2 bases clipped from V and 9 bases from J, the junction kept 17 bases outside the gene matches. The CDR3 runs 17 residues. Germline CDR1 is LGHNA and CDR2 is YNFKEQ. The CDR3 DNA follows: TGTGCCAGCAGCCAATACCTAACCCCGGACAGGGGCCAGGTGCAGTACTTC. Protein product: CASSQYLTPDRGQVQYF.

The table lists this clonotype with many counts. V usage is TRBV11-2 and J usage is TRBJ2-2; possible D gene TRBD1, 5 bases. Germline loops: CDR1 SGHAT, CDR2 FQNNGV. The germline V and J ends were trimmed by 1 base and 4 bases, with 10 bases remaining between them. The CDR3 is 15 residues long. CDR3 loop: CASSLGLGVTGELFF. The CDR3, as DNA: TGTGCCAGCAGCTTAGGTCTAGGGGTCACCGGGGAGCTGTTTTTT.

The V and J genes are TRBV20-1 and TRBJ1-5; 7 positions match TRBD1. Germline V gene sequence: CDR1 DFQATT, CDR2 SNEGSKA (reference sequence). The length of the CDR3 is 14 residues. The V segment lost 3 bases and the J segment 6 bases; nucleotides outside the gene matches: 8. For the CDR3, the DNA is TGCAGTGCTAGTGACAGGGAGCTTTCTCAGCCCCAGCATTTT. This sequence encodes CSASDRELSQPQHF.

The chain recombines TRBV4-3 with TRBJ2-2; no firm D call. The CDR3 sequence is 15 residues long. V gave up 0 bases and J gave up 5 bases, with 10 bases separating them. Germline lookup yields CDR1 LGHNA and CDR2 YSLEER. The CDR3: CASSQDLLGTGELFF. The CDR3 DNA sequence: TGCGCCAGCAGCCAAGATTTATTGGGAACCGGGGAGCTGTTTTTT.

The V call is TRBV29-1, the J call TRBJ1-4; D ambiguous. The CDR3 loop spans 13 amino acids. V was trimmed by 4 bases and J by 5 bases, leaving 11 bases between them. CDR1 and CDR2 (germline): SQVTM, ANQGSEA. The CDR3 sequence: CSVAFQVNEKLFF. CDR3 nucleotides: TGCAGCGTTGCTTTCCAGGTGAATGAAAAACTGTTTTTT.

The chain employs TRBV2 and TRBJ1-1; no definite D call. The CDR3 has 12 residues. Germline CDR1 reads SNHLY; CDR2 reads FYNNEI. V lost 4 bases, J lost 1 base, and 4 bases lay in between. The CDR3 sequence is CASSVQNTEAFF. The CDR3 DNA reads TGTGCCAGCAGTGTCCAGAACACTGAAGCTTTCTTT.

This clonotype has a handful of counts. The gene calls are TRBV5-1 and TRBJ1-4; 8 nucleotides match TRBD1. The CDR3 covers 16 residues. With V trimmed by 0 bases and J by 4 bases, 5 bases remained unmatched. Germline loops: CDR1 SGHRS, CDR2 YFSETQ. As DNA, the CDR3 is TGCGCCAGCAGCTTGGACCAGGGGGCCCTTAATGAAAAACTGTTTTTT. Its protein is CASSLDQGALNEKLFF.

This clonotype was seen at least ten times. The CDR3 DNA sequence: TGCAGTGCTAGTGGTGGGCAGATCAATCAGCCCCAGCATTTT. It yields the protein CSASGGQINQPQHF. The V and J genes are TRBV20-1 and TRBJ1-5; unclear D gene. V lost 3 bases to trimming and J lost 3 bases, with 12 bases between them. CDR3 size: 14 residues. CDR1 and CDR2 (germline): DFQATT, SNEGSKA (reference sequence).

This clonotype was recorded many times. The chain recombines TRBV28 with TRBJ2-1; D remains ambiguous. CDR3 length: 15 residues. Germline V CDR1 and CDR2: MDHEN, SYDVKM. Deletions cut 7 bases from V and 2 bases from J, with 15 bases between. The CDR3: CASTSVGHPYNEQFF. The CDR3, as DNA: TGTGCCAGCACCTCAGTGGGTCATCCCTACAATGAGCAGTTCTTC.

V and J are TRBV20-1 and TRBJ2-1; D remains unclear. Per germline, CDR1 DFQATT and CDR2 SNEGSKA (reference sequence). V lost 1 base, J lost 2 bases, and 12 bases lay in between. The length of the CDR3 is 15 residues. DNA for the CDR3: TGCAGTGCTAGAGCGGGCAGCGCAGCCTACAATGAGCAGTTCTTC. Its translation: CSARAGSAAYNEQFF.

This sequence joins TRBV19 and TRBJ2-1; 9 bases align to TRBD2. There are 16 residues in the CDR3. The germline gives CDR1 LNHDA, CDR2 SQIVND (reference sequence). J was trimmed by 8 bases and V by 3 bases; bases with no gene match: 11. CDR3 nucleotide sequence: TGTGCCAGTAGTATTAACCTAGCGGGATTGGCGGATGAGCAGTTCTTC. Amino acids: CASSINLAGLADEQFF.

This clonotype was seen ten or more times. The J gene is TRBJ2-7, the V gene TRBV12-3 or TRBV12-4; TRBD2 agrees at 8 bases. The CDR3 has 14 amino acids. The J segment lost 2 bases and the V segment lost 6 bases, leaving 6 bases of the junction unmatched. In DNA form, the CDR3 reads TGTGCCAGCAGAGCTAGCGGGCACCCCTACGAGCAGTACTTC. It specifies CASRASGHPYEQYF.

This clonotype was recorded at least ten times. This chain joins TRBV12-3 or TRBV12-4 and TRBJ1-3; TRBD1 matches at 7 bases. This CDR3 contains 14 residues. With 4 bases clipped from V and 2 bases from J, the junction kept 2 bases outside the gene matches. CDR3 sequence: CASSSTGAGNTIYF. The CDR3 region has the DNA TGTGCCAGCAGTTCCACAGGGGCTGGAAACACCATATATTTT.

This clonotype was counted ten times or more. CDR3 in DNA: TGTGCCAGCAGCCAAAGACAGTCATCCGAGCAGTACTTC. It encodes CASSQRQSSEQYF. The chain combines TRBV3-1 with TRBJ2-7; weak D call: TRBD1 (5 bases). The CDR3 contains 13 residues. Trimming left V 2 bases short and J 6 bases short, with 11 bases between. Germline V lookup: CDR1 LGHDT, CDR2 YNNKEL (reference sequence).

This clonotype was recorded many times. The chain links TRBV4-1 to TRBJ2-1; D is unresolved. V was clipped by 0 bases and J by 8 bases, with 11 bases between them. CDR3 size: 14 residues. Germline V CDR1 and CDR2: MGHRA, YSYEKL. CDR3 protein: CASSQEETVHEQFF. The CDR3 coding sequence is TGCGCCAGCAGCCAAGAGGAGACTGTTCATGAGCAGTTCTTC.

Ten or more counts support this clonotype. The junction does not match germline at one end; this may be a read error. CDR3 sequence (DNA): TGTGCCACCGGGACTACTAACAACGGGGAGCTGTTTTTT. It translates to CATGTTNNGELFF. V gene TRBV12-3 or TRBV12-4 combines with J gene TRBJ2-2, with 7 bases lining up with TRBD2. The CDR3 length is 13 residues.

The chain joins TRBV7-2 to TRBJ1-5; D remains ambiguous. Per germline, CDR1 SGHTA and CDR2 FQGNSA. The CDR3 spans 17 residues. Trimming shortened V by 2 bases and J by 0 bases, and 14 bases separated the two germline ends. This CDR3 reads CASSLTTLTFSNQPQHF. Here the CDR3 DNA reads TGTGCCAGCAGCTTAACAACACTTACGTTTAGCAATCAGCCCCAGCATTTT.

The chain uses TRBV4-3 and TRBJ1-3, with D hard to call. V was clipped by 0 bases and J by 4 bases, with 4 bases between them. The V gene's germline CDR1 is LGHNA and CDR2 YSLEER. The CDR3 totals 13 residues. Here the CDR3 reads CASSQDPGNTIYF. CDR3 in DNA: TGCGCCAGCAGCCAAGATCCAGGAAACACCATATATTTT.